The 31 T cell receptor beta chains in this list originate from one sample, sequenced in a study of blood T cell repertoires in COVID-19. Clones were sequenced by immunoSEQ multiplex PCR, and TCRdb holds only the in-frame ones, with some missing. The data hold approximately 150,000 clones, with approximately 88% observed a single time. The specimen sequenced was PBMCs or T cells enriched from blood (not recorded which). The receptors derive from a man between 65 and 79 years old who had been exposed to COVID-19.

The chain carries TRBV5-1 and TRBJ1-5; TRBD1 matches 7 bases. The CDR3 contains 15 residues. Germline CDR1 is SGHRS and CDR2 is YFSETQ. J lost 3 bases, V lost 4 bases, and 7 bases had no gene match. Written as DNA, the CDR3 is TGCGCCAGCAGCCGCTCGGGGACAGTCAATCAGCCCCAGCATTTT. This gives the protein CASSRSGTVNQPQHF.

The J gene is TRBJ1-1, the V gene TRBV12-3 or TRBV12-4; D remains ambiguous. There are 12 residues in the CDR3. Between the trimmed V and J ends, which lost 5 bases and 3 bases, there was a span of 7 bases. The chain's CDR3 is CASSTYYTEAFF. For the CDR3, the DNA is TGTGCCAGCAGTACCTACTACACTGAAGCTTTCTTT.

V gene TRBV15 combines with J gene TRBJ1-2; no firm D call. The germline V gene encodes CDR1 LNHNV and CDR2 YYDKDF (reference sequence). Trimming removed 1 base from V and 3 bases from J, with 9 bases in between. This CDR3 comprises 14 residues. The DNA for the CDR3 is TGTGCCACCAGCAGAGGGCCGGGAGACTATGGCTACACCTTC. It is translated as CATSRGPGDYGYTF.

This clone has just one count. V gene TRBV2 combines with J gene TRBJ2-4; possible D gene TRBD2, 5 bases. The CDR3 extends over 14 amino acids. The germline V gene has CDR1 SNHLY and CDR2 FYNNEI. V was shortened by 8 bases and J by 6 bases, with 17 bases between the two germline ends. CDR3 sequence (DNA): TGTGCCAGCGAACCGGGAAGCTCGTCAAACATTCAGTACTTC. Translating gives CASEPGSSSNIQYF.

The V call is TRBV2, the J call TRBJ1-2, with 8 bases fitting TRBD1. The CDR3 covers 14 residues. V was pared by 6 bases and J by 6 bases, with 9 bases of the junction left unmatched. Germline V gene sequence: CDR1 SNHLY, CDR2 FYNNEI. For the CDR3, the DNA is TGTGCCAGCAGCGGTCAGGGGGCAATTGATGGCTACACCTTC. This translates into CASSGQGAIDGYTF.

This chain links TRBV18 with TRBJ2-5; 8 bases line up with TRBD1. With 2 bases clipped from V and 3 bases from J, the junction kept 2 bases outside the gene matches. The CDR3 has 14 residues. Germline CDR1 and CDR2: KGHSH and LQKENI. CDR3 region: CASSPRQGKETQYF. CDR3 DNA: TGTGCCAGCTCACCAAGACAGGGGAAAGAGACCCAGTACTTC.

The rearrangement joins TRBV6-5 to TRBJ1-4; tentative D call: TRBD1 (6 bases). CDR3 length: 14 amino acids. CDR1 is MNHEY, CDR2 SVGAGI, per germline. V gave up 6 bases and J gave up 5 bases, with 13 bases separating them. CDR3 loop: CASRTGTGNEKLFF. CDR3 nucleotides: TGTGCCAGCAGAACGGGAACAGGGAATGAAAAACTGTTTTTT.

The chain is built from TRBV19 and TRBJ2-1; tentatively, D is TRBD2 (5 bases). The CDR3 loop spans 13 amino acids. The V gene lost 6 bases and the J gene lost 6 bases, with 12 bases spanning the gap. CDR1 is LNHDA and CDR2 is SQIVND in the germline V gene (reference sequence). The CDR3 coding sequence is TGTGCCAGTAGCTATCTAGCTGGCAATGAGCAGTTCTTC. As protein: CASSYLAGNEQFF.

DNA for the CDR3: TGTGCCAGCTCACCGGACAGGGTGGGCACTGAAGCTTTCTTT. Encoded protein: CASSPDRVGTEAFF. V gene TRBV18 combines with J gene TRBJ1-1; 8 bases are a match to TRBD1. The germline V gene encodes CDR1 KGHSH and CDR2 LQKENI. Unmatched junction bases numbered 4, after V lost 3 bases and J lost 4 bases. CDR3 length: 14 amino acids.

In its sample, this clone was seen a few times. J is TRBJ2-1 and V is TRBV6-2 or TRBV6-3; 7 positions agree with TRBD2. The CDR3 runs to 15 residues. J lost 8 bases, V lost 0 bases, and 7 bases had no gene match. CDR1 and CDR2 from the germline V gene are MNHEY and SVGEGT. The CDR3 spells CASSYSNPGRDEQFF. For the CDR3, the DNA is TGTGCCAGCAGTTACTCGAATCCAGGGAGGGATGAGCAGTTCTTC.

This clone appeared a single time. This chain links TRBV7-6 with TRBJ1-1; D is unresolved. The germline V and J ends were trimmed by 1 base and 1 base, with 10 bases remaining between them. There are 15 residues in the CDR3. From germline, CDR1 is SGHVS and CDR2 FNYEAQ. Written as DNA, the CDR3 is TGTGCCAGCAGCTTAGGCCCAGCGACGAACACTGAAGCTTTCTTT. Amino acid sequence: CASSLGPATNTEAFF.

The gene calls are TRBV10-1 and TRBJ2-7; maybe TRBD1 (5 bases). V lost 8 bases to trimming and J lost 0 bases, with 11 bases between them. CDR3 length: 13 residues. Germline V lookup: CDR1 WNHNN, CDR2 SYGVQD (reference sequence). The CDR3 loop is CASSTASSYEQYF. CDR3 nucleotides: TGCGCCAGCTCGACAGCAAGCTCCTACGAGCAGTACTTC.

The V and J genes are TRBV28 and TRBJ1-2; 9 bases line up with TRBD1. The CDR3 runs to 15 residues. The germline V gene encodes CDR1 MDHEN and CDR2 SYDVKM. Trimming at V came to 7 bases and at J to 3 bases, leaving 9 bases not matched to a gene. CDR3 region: CASITGGRGHYGYTF. The CDR3 DNA reads TGTGCCAGCATCACAGGGGGCAGAGGGCACTATGGCTACACCTTC.

This rearrangement joins TRBV7-6 to TRBJ2-2; TRBD1 might be the D (6 bases). Trimming cost V 5 bases and J 3 bases, with 16 bases left between them. Germline CDR1 and CDR2: SGHVS and FNYEAQ. The CDR3 is 16 residues long. This CDR3 reads CASSRGRSGDTGELFF. CDR3 DNA: TGTGCCAGCAGCCGAGGTCGGTCAGGGGACACCGGGGAGCTGTTTTTT. Looking up the rest from reference TRBV7-6 and TRBJ2-2 gives the full variable domain: GAGVSQSPRYKVTKRGQDVALRCDPISGHVSLYWYRQALGQGPEFLTYFNYEAQQDKSGLPNDRFSAERPEGSISTLTIQRTEQRDSAMYRCASSRGRSGDTGELFFGEGSRLTVL.

In its sample, this clone was seen a few times. The chain combines TRBV7-2 with TRBJ2-1; maybe TRBD2 (5 bases). Germline values: CDR1 SGHTA, CDR2 FQGNSA. The CDR3 is 17 residues long. The ends were cut back, 4 bases at V and 0 bases at J, with 16 bases in the middle. This CDR3 is CASSSHGLASSYNEQFF. CDR3 bases: TGTGCCAGCAGCTCCCACGGACTGGCGAGCTCCTACAATGAGCAGTTCTTC.

This clone was counted only a few times. V and J are TRBV28 and TRBJ2-7; 9 positions match TRBD2. The junction had 8 bases not matched to a gene; V was cut back by 4 bases and J by 4 bases. The CDR3 extends over 15 amino acids. The germline CDR1 and CDR2 sequences are MDHEN and SYDVKM. CDR3 DNA: TGTGCCAGCAGTTCCTCCGGGACTAGCATGTACGAGCAGTACTTC. Amino acids: CASSSSGTSMYEQYF.

The chain employs TRBV19 and TRBJ1-1; no reliable D call. This CDR3 spans 14 amino acids. The V gene lost 7 bases and the J gene lost 1 base, with 13 bases spanning the gap. Looked up from germline, CDR1 is LNHDA and CDR2 is SQIVND (reference sequence). The CDR3 bases are TGTGCCAGTACCCAAAGGGAGGGGAACACTGAAGCTTTCTTT. Protein product: CASTQREGNTEAFF.

The V gene is TRBV5-4, the J gene TRBJ2-3; D is possibly TRBD1 (6 bases). CDR1 SGHNT and CDR2 YYREEE come from the germline V gene (reference sequence). The V and J ends lost 3 bases and 6 bases respectively, with 14 bases between them. This CDR3 contains 14 residues. CDR3 loop: CASSSVGALDTQYF. CDR3 DNA sequence: TGTGCCAGCAGCTCGGTGGGGGCCTTGGATACGCAGTATTTT.

This chain uses TRBV5-6 with TRBJ2-5, with D unclear. CDR3 length equals 17 residues. CDR1 is SGHDT and CDR2 is YYEEEE in the germline V gene. V gave up 2 bases and J gave up 0 bases, with 17 bases separating them. This chain's CDR3 is CASSFNQHPENQETQYF. In DNA form, the CDR3 reads TGTGCCAGCAGCTTTAACCAACACCCGGAGAACCAAGAGACCCAGTACTTC.

V is TRBV28 and J is TRBJ2-5; TRBD1 aligns across 9 bases. Trimming took 6 bases from V and 3 from J; bases not matched to a gene: 14. This CDR3 spans 17 amino acids. CDR1 is MDHEN and CDR2 is SYDVKM in the germline V gene. The DNA of the CDR3 is TGTGCCAGCAGACCTCGTCCGGGACAGGGAAGAGAAGAGACCCAGTACTTC. Amino acid sequence: CASRPRPGQGREETQYF.

This chain links TRBV19 with TRBJ2-6; 8 positions agree with TRBD1. This CDR3 has 15 residues. V trimming: 7 bases; J trimming: 2 bases; junction bases outside the gene matches: 4. The germline gives CDR1 LNHDA, CDR2 SQIVND (reference sequence). The CDR3 coding sequence is TGTGCCAGTAATACACAGGGGGCTGGGGCCAACGTCCTGACTTTC. Its protein product is CASNTQGAGANVLTF.

The chain is built from TRBV29-1 and TRBJ1-1; D is undetermined. The CDR3 covers 12 residues. Trimming left V 4 bases short and J 5 bases short, with 11 bases between. Per germline, CDR1 SQVTM and CDR2 ANQGSEA. The CDR3 here is CSVGGGWTEAFF. In DNA form, the CDR3 reads TGCAGCGTTGGGGGAGGTTGGACTGAAGCTTTCTTT.

This clone has only one observation. This chain connects TRBV11-2 to TRBJ2-1; D is undetermined. This CDR3 has 13 amino acids. The V end was cut by 1 base, the J end by 10 bases, with 11 bases between. Per germline, CDR1 SGHAT and CDR2 FQNNGV. The CDR3 nucleotides read TGTGCCAGCAGCTTAGTGGAGCTCCTAGAGCAGTTCTTC. This encodes CASSLVELLEQFF. Drawing the rest from reference TRBV11-2 and TRBJ2-1, the complete variable domain is EAGVAQSPRYKIIEKRQSVAFWCNPISGHATLYWYQQILGQGPKLLIQFQNNGVVDDSQLPKDRFSAERLKGVDSTLKIQPAKLEDSAVYLCASSLVELLEQFFGPGTRLTVL.

A word on this clone: One junction end disagrees with the germline gene, perhaps due to a read error. CDR3: CASREVRREFF. The CDR3 bases are TGTGCCAGCAGGGAAGTGCGGCGCGAGTTCTTC. The gene calls are TRBV2 and TRBJ2-1; no reliable D call. The CDR3 totals 11 residues. Germline lookup yields CDR1 SNHLY and CDR2 FYNNEI.

The rearrangement uses TRBV7-9 and TRBJ1-2, with D possibly TRBD1 on 6 matching bases. The V gene's germline CDR1 is SEHNR and CDR2 FQNEAQ (reference sequence). The CDR3 covers 13 residues. Trimming removed 6 bases from V and 7 bases from J, with 15 bases in between. The CDR3 nucleotides read TGTGCCAGCAGTCCTTCAGGGGCCCTTGGCTACACCTTC. This sequence encodes CASSPSGALGYTF.

This clone was observed once. This chain joins TRBV7-9 and TRBJ1-2; 7 bases align to TRBD1. Germline assignment: CDR1 SEHNR and CDR2 FQNEAQ (reference sequence). The ends lost 5 bases at V and 6 bases at J; junction bases unmatched: 12. The CDR3 covers 15 residues. In nucleotides, the CDR3 is TGTGCCAGCAGCCCAAGCGACAGGGTGAGGCATGGCTACACCTTC. Translation gives CASSPSDRVRHGYTF.

The genes are TRBV10-3 and TRBJ2-7; 12 positions agree with TRBD2. Germline V lookup: CDR1 ENHRY, CDR2 SYGVKD. The V segment lost 0 bases and the J segment 5 bases; nucleotides outside the gene matches: 5. This CDR3 contains 16 residues. The CDR3 sequence is CAISESSLAGGNEQYF. DNA of the CDR3: TGTGCCATCAGTGAGTCGAGTCTAGCGGGGGGGAACGAGCAGTACTTC.

The rearrangement links TRBV5-1 to TRBJ1-1; TRBD1 matches at 10 bases. There are 16 residues in the CDR3. Germline trimming cut 4 bases from V and 5 bases from J; bases unmatched to any gene: 11. The germline CDR1 and CDR2 sequences are SGHRS and YFSETQ. CDR3 bases: TGCGCCAGCAGCCCGACGACAGACAGGGGGCGGACTGAAGCTTTCTTT. It codes for CASSPTTDRGRTEAFF.

The chain carries TRBV27 and TRBJ1-6; 7 nucleotides agree with TRBD1. Losses at the gene ends were 5 bases for V and 9 bases for J; bases not matched to a gene: 7. The CDR3 extends over 14 amino acids. Germline V CDR1 and CDR2: MNHEY, SMNVEV (reference sequence). CDR3 sequence: CASSPGTAASPLHF. The CDR3 region has the DNA TGTGCCAGCAGTCCCGGGACAGCGGCTTCACCCCTCCACTTT.

The CDR3: CASSPPSQRGGNEQFF. The CDR3 DNA sequence: TGTGCCAGCTCACCACCGAGCCAGCGGGGGGGGAATGAGCAGTTCTTC. The chain couples TRBV18 to TRBJ2-1; 10 bases agree with TRBD2. Germline trimming cut 0 bases from V and 7 bases from J; bases unmatched to any gene: 6. The germline gives CDR1 KGHSH, CDR2 LQKENI. CDR3 size: 16 residues.

V and J are TRBV20-1 and TRBJ2-3; 7 nucleotides align to TRBD1. Per the germline V gene, CDR1 is DFQATT and CDR2 is SNEGSKA (reference sequence). Trimming at V came to 3 bases and at J to 6 bases, leaving 12 bases not matched to a gene. The CDR3 contains 15 residues. The CDR3 loop is CSASWAGGKADTQYF. In DNA form, the CDR3 reads TGCAGTGCTAGTTGGGCAGGGGGTAAGGCGGATACGCAGTATTTT.